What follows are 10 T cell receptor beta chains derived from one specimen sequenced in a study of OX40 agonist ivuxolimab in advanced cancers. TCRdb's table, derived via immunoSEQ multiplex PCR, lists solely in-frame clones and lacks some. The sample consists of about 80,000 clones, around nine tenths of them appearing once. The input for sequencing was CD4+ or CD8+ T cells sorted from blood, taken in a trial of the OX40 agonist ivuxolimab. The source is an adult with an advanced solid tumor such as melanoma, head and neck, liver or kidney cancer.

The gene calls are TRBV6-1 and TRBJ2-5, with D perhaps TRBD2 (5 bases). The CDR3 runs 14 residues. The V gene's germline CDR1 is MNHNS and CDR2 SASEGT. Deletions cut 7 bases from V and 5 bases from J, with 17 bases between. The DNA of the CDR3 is TGTGCCAGCATCGGAGGTTGGGCATGGGAGACCCAGTACTTC. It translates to CASIGGWAWETQYF.

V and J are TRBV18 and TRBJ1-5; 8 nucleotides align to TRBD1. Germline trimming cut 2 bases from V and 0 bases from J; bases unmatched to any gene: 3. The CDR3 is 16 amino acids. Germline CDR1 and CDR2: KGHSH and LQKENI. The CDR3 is CASSPADRGSNQPQHF. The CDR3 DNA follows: TGTGCCAGCTCACCAGCAGACAGGGGTAGCAATCAGCCCCAGCATTTT.

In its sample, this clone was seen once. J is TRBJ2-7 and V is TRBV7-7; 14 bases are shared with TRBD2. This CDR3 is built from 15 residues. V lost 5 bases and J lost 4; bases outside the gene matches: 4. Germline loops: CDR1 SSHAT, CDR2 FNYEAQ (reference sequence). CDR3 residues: CASSRGLAGVYEQYF. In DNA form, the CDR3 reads TGTGCCAGCAGCCGGGGACTAGCGGGAGTTTACGAGCAGTACTTC.

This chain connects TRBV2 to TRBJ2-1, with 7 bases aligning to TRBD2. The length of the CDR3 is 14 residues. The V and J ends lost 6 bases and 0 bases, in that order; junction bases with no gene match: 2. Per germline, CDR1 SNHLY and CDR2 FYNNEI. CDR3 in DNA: TGTGCCAGCAGGCGGGAGAGCTCCTACAATGAGCAGTTCTTC. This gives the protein CASRRESSYNEQFF.

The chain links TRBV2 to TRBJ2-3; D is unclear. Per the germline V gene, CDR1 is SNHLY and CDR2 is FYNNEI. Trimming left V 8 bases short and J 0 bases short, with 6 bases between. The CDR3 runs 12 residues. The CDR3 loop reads CASGLSTDTQYF. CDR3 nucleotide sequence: TGTGCCAGCGGGCTTAGCACAGATACGCAGTATTTT.

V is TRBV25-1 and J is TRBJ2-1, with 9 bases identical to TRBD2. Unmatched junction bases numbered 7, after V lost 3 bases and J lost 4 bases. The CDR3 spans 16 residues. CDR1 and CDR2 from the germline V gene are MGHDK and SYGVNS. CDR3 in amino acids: CASSELGTSRYNEQFF. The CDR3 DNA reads TGTGCCAGCAGTGAGCTGGGGACTAGCAGGTACAATGAGCAGTTCTTC.

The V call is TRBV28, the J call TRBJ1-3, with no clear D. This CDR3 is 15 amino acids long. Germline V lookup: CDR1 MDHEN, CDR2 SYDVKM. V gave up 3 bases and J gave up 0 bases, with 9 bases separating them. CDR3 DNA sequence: TGTGCCAGCAGTTTGTCAGGCCTCTCTGGAAACACCATATATTTT. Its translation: CASSLSGLSGNTIYF.

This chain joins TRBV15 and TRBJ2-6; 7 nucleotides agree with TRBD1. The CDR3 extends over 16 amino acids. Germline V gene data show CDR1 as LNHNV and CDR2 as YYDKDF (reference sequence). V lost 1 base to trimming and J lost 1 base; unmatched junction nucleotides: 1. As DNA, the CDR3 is TGTGCCACCAGCAGAGGACAGGGTTCTGGGGCCAACGTCCTGACTTTC. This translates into CATSRGQGSGANVLTF.

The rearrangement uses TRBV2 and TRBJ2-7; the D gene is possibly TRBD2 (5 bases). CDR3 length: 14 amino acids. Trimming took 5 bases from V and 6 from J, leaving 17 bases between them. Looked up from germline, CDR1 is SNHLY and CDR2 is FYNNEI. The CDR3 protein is CASSPGVAGGEQYV. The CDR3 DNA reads TGTGCCAGCAGTCCCGGGGTGGCCGGAGGCGAGCAGTACGTC.

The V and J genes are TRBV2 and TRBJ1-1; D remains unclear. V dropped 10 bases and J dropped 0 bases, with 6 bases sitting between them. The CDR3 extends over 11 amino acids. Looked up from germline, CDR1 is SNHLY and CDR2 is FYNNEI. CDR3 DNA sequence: TGTGCCACCCACCTGAACACTGAAGCTTTCTTT. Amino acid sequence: CATHLNTEAFF.